A single sample gave rise to the 22 T cell receptor beta chains below, sequenced in a study of control samples from healthy donors and cancer patients. TCRdb keeps only in-frame clones here, not all; method: immunoSEQ multiplex PCR. This sample carries over 85,000 clones, roughly 93% of them seen once, and the ten largest clones take over 1.3%. Material: blood. The origin of the receptors is a woman in her twenties or thirties in good health.

The chain links TRBV2 to TRBJ2-3; 8 bases match TRBD2. Germline lookup yields CDR1 SNHLY and CDR2 FYNNEI. Trimming cost V 9 bases and J 4 bases; bases outside gene matches: 24. CDR3 length: 19 amino acids. The CDR3 bases are TGTGCCAGTGGACGGCTGGGGTTTCGTAGCGGGGATAAAGCAGATACGCAGTATTTT. Its translation: CASGRLGFRSGDKADTQYF.

This clone was seen just once. The chain links TRBV11-2 to TRBJ1-5, with D possibly matching TRBD1 (5 bases). V lost 5 bases and J 5 bases, leaving 16 bases between the germline ends. CDR1 and CDR2 (germline): SGHAT, FQNNGV. This CDR3 comprises 15 residues. CDR3 nucleotides: TGTGCCAGCAGCGCCCGTGCGGGGGTTGATCAGCCCCAGCATTTT. It translates to CASSARAGVDQPQHF.

The chain employs TRBV3-1 (or the pseudogene TRBV3-2) and TRBJ2-1; TRBD2 aligns across 10 bases. CDR3 size: 16 residues. From germline, CDR1 is LGHDT and CDR2 YNNKEL (reference sequence). V was clipped by 4 bases and J by 9 bases; unmatched bases: 12. CDR3 region: CASSPTGGLAVGEQFF. CDR3 DNA: TGTGCCAGCAGCCCGACTGGCGGACTAGCGGTAGGTGAGCAGTTCTTC.

This chain connects TRBV15 to TRBJ2-7, with unresolved D. Germline CDR1 LNHNV, CDR2 YYDKDF (reference sequence). The CDR3 length is 14 residues. V was shortened by 0 bases and J by 5 bases, with 11 bases between the two germline ends. The CDR3 sequence: CATSRDPPPNEQYF. The CDR3 region has the DNA TGTGCCACCAGCAGAGATCCCCCCCCCAACGAGCAGTACTTC.

This sequence joins TRBV24-1 and TRBJ1-1; weak D call: TRBD1 (6 bases). Germline CDR1 is KGHDR and CDR2 is SFDVKD. Trimming stripped 4 bases from V and 1 base from J, with 12 bases between. This CDR3 region has 15 residues. CDR3 residues: CATSDPTTGNTEAFF. For the CDR3, the DNA is TGTGCCACCAGTGACCCAACGACAGGGAACACTGAAGCTTTCTTT.

The rearrangement joins TRBV5-6 to TRBJ2-7, with TRBD1 as a possible D gene (8 bases). CDR1 is SGHDT and CDR2 is YYEEEE in the germline V gene. V dropped 3 bases and J dropped 3 bases, with 19 bases sitting between them. The CDR3 spans 16 residues. In DNA form, the CDR3 reads TGTGCCAGCAGCTCCATATTACAGGGGGGGATCTACGAGCAGTACTTC. It codes for CASSSILQGGIYEQYF.

The CDR3 coding sequence is TGTGCCAGCAGCCAATCAGGGCAGCCCCAGCATTTT. Protein: CASSQSGQPQHF. The rearrangement uses TRBV3-1 (or the pseudogene TRBV3-2) and TRBJ1-5, with D possibly being TRBD1 (5 bases). Trimming stripped 2 bases from V and 7 bases from J, with 6 bases between. CDR1 and CDR2 from the germline V gene are LGHDT and YNNKEL (reference sequence). The CDR3 consists of 12 residues.

V usage is TRBV14 and J usage is TRBJ1-1, with D tentatively TRBD1 (6 bases). This CDR3 is 14 amino acids long. Trimming pared 4 bases from V and 7 bases from J, leaving 16 bases between. Per the germline V gene, CDR1 is SGHDN and CDR2 is FVKESK. The DNA of the CDR3 is TGTGCCAGCAGCCCCTACCTCGGACAGATTGAAGCTTTCTTT. Translating gives CASSPYLGQIEAFF.

This chain uses TRBV19 with TRBJ2-7; D gene unclear. Germline CDR1 LNHDA, CDR2 SQIVND (reference sequence). The CDR3 covers 15 residues. The V end lost 1 base, the J end lost 1 base, and 11 bases lay between the germline ends. The CDR3 reads CASSIATVQSYEQYF. CDR3 coding DNA: TGTGCCAGTAGTATAGCAACAGTGCAATCCTACGAGCAGTACTTC. Full variable domain (outside the CDR3, taken from reference TRBV19 and TRBJ2-7): DGGITQSPKYLFRKEGQNVTLSCEQNLNHDAMYWYRQDPGQGLRLIYYSQIVNDFQKGDIAEGYSVSREKKESFPLTVTSAQKNPTAFYLCASSIATVQSYEQYFGPGTRLTVT.

V is TRBV9 and J is TRBJ1-2, with D perhaps matching TRBD1 (5 bases). Trimming removed 4 bases from V and 4 bases from J, with 14 bases in between. This CDR3 has 14 residues. Germline V gene data show CDR1 as SGDLS and CDR2 as YYNGEE. CDR3 region: CASSQDDRLYGYTF. Here the CDR3 DNA reads TGTGCCAGCAGCCAGGACGACAGACTCTATGGCTACACCTTC.

The rearrangement links TRBV18 to TRBJ2-2, with no clear D. The CDR3 loop spans 15 amino acids. Germline V gene lookup returns CDR1 KGHSH and CDR2 LQKENI. Trimming left V 3 bases short and J 3 bases short, with 11 bases between. Written as DNA, the CDR3 is TGTGCCAGCTCACCGGACGCTGGGGACACCGGGGAGCTGTTTTTT. Its translation is CASSPDAGDTGELFF.

In its sample, this clone was seen a few times. The gene calls are TRBV6-6 and TRBJ2-7; a weak D match, TRBD2 (5 bases). Germline-derived CDR1 and CDR2 are MNHNY and SVGAGI (reference sequence). The CDR3 runs to 12 residues. V gave up 4 bases and J gave up 9 bases, with 13 bases separating them. CDR3 sequence (DNA): TGTGCCAGCAGTTTCACCGGGGATATGCAGTACTTC. The encoded protein is CASSFTGDMQYF.

This chain uses TRBV5-1 with TRBJ1-4; possible D gene TRBD1, 5 bases. Germline loops: CDR1 SGHRS, CDR2 YFSETQ. V was cut by 1 base and J by 6 bases, with 13 bases left in between. This CDR3 is built from 15 residues. The CDR3 region is CASSLSGPAHEKLFF. CDR3 in DNA: TGCGCCAGCAGCTTGTCGGGGCCGGCTCATGAAAAACTGTTTTTT.

The chain recombines TRBV27 with TRBJ1-5; D might be TRBD1 (6 bases). The CDR3 sequence is 15 residues long. V shed 8 bases and J shed 4 bases, with 18 bases lying between them. The germline CDR1 and CDR2 sequences are MNHEY and SMNVEV (reference sequence). The CDR3 is CASGPGGAGNQPQHF. The DNA for the CDR3 is TGTGCCAGCGGGCCCGGGGGGGCAGGGAATCAGCCCCAGCATTTT.

This chain joins TRBV5-6 and TRBJ2-3, with 11 nucleotides matching TRBD2. The CDR3 length is 16 residues. The V segment lost 1 base and the J segment 6 bases; nucleotides outside the gene matches: 7. Germline CDR1 reads SGHDT; CDR2 reads YYEEEE. The CDR3 loop reads CASSLLPSGGRDTQYF. CDR3 bases: TGTGCCAGCAGCTTGCTGCCTAGCGGGGGGCGCGATACGCAGTATTTT. The variable domain in full, with the rest retrieved from reference TRBV5-6 and TRBJ2-3, is DAGVTQSPTHLIKTRGQQVTLRCSPKSGHDTVSWYQQALGQGPQFIFQYYEEEERQRGNFPDRFSGHQFPNYSSELNVNALLLGDSALYLCASSLLPSGGRDTQYFGPGTRLTVL.

This clone was observed once. The V and J genes are TRBV5-5 and TRBJ1-5; weak D call: TRBD1 (5 bases). This CDR3 is built from 13 residues. The germline gives CDR1 SGHKS, CDR2 YYEKEE (reference sequence). V lost 2 bases and J lost 5, with 8 bases in between. The DNA for the CDR3 is TGTGCCAGCAGCTTCCAAGGGGATCAGCCCCAGCATTTT. It codes for CASSFQGDQPQHF.

V usage is TRBV2 and J usage is TRBJ1-4; 10 bases are shared with TRBD1. This CDR3 contains 14 residues. In germline, CDR1 is SNHLY, CDR2 FYNNEI. Unmatched junction bases numbered 6, after V lost 7 bases and J lost 7 bases. In nucleotides, the CDR3 is TGTGCCAGCACCAGGGACAGGGGAATTGAAAAACTGTTTTTT. Protein product: CASTRDRGIEKLFF.

The chain has TRBV24-1 and TRBJ2-3; TRBD2 might be the D (5 bases). The V gene's germline CDR1 is KGHDR and CDR2 SFDVKD. This CDR3 spans 14 amino acids. Trimming took 3 bases from V and 6 from J, leaving 12 bases between them. CDR3 nucleotide sequence: TGTGCCACCAGTGATGCGGGCAGACGCGATACGCAGTATTTT. This codes for CATSDAGRRDTQYF.

This sequence joins TRBV18 and TRBJ1-2; tentative D call: TRBD1 (5 bases). Trimming took 4 bases from V and 1 from J, leaving 7 bases between them. The CDR3 is made up of 13 amino acids. Germline lookup yields CDR1 KGHSH and CDR2 LQKENI. The CDR3 here is CASSLDSNYGYTF. In nucleotides, the CDR3 is TGTGCCAGCTCACTTGACAGTAACTATGGCTACACCTTC.

This chain joins TRBV29-1 and TRBJ2-1, with D hard to call. The germline CDR1 and CDR2 sequences are SQVTM and ANQGSEA. V was pared by 4 bases and J by 7 bases, with 11 bases between. The CDR3 has 12 amino acids. This CDR3 is CSVAASSNEQFF. In DNA, the CDR3 is TGCAGCGTTGCCGCAAGCAGTAATGAGCAGTTCTTC.

The rearrangement links TRBV4-1 to TRBJ1-5; D is ambiguous. The CDR3 is 15 amino acids. With 1 base removed from V and 5 bases from J, the gap between germline ends came to 12 bases. CDR1 is MGHRA, CDR2 YSYEKL, per germline. The CDR3 coding sequence is TGCGCCAGCAGCCAAGTTGATAGTGCGGATCAGCCCCAGCATTTT. This codes for CASSQVDSADQPQHF.

V and J are TRBV7-8 and TRBJ1-1; D unresolved. The length of the CDR3 is 13 residues. In germline, CDR1 is SGHVS, CDR2 FQNEAQ. Trimming cost V 7 bases and J 0 bases, with 9 bases left between them. The CDR3 DNA is TGTGCCAGCAACCCCAGGTTGAACACTGAAGCTTTCTTT. It translates to CASNPRLNTEAFF.